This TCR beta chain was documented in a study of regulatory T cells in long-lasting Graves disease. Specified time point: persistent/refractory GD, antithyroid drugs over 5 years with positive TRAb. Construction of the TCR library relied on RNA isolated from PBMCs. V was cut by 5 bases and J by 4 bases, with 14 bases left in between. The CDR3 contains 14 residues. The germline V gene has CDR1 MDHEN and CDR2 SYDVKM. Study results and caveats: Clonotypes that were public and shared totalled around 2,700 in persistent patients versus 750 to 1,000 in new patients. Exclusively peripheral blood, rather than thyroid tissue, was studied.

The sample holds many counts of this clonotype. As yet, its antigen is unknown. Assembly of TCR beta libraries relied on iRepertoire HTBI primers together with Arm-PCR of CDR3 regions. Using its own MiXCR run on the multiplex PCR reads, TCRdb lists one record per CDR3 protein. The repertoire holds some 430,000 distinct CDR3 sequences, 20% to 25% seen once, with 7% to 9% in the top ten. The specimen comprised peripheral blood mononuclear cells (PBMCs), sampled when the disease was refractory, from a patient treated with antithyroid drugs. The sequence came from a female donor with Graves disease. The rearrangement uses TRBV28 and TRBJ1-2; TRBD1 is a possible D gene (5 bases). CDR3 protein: CASSSGQGGYGYTF. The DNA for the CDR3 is TGTGCCAGCAGTAGCGGCCAGGGAGGCTATGGCTACACCTTC.